This T cell receptor (beta chain) was recorded in a study of T cell repertoires in cytomegalovirus infection. Germline CDR1 and CDR2: KGHDR and SFDVKD. V gave up 3 bases and J gave up 7 bases, with 6 bases separating them. The CDR3 runs to 12 residues. This clonotype has just a few counts. Its specificity is unknown. Via MiXCR, TCRdb re-called the reads, giving one row per CDR3 protein. In the table there are 360,000 or so distinct CDR3 sequences, about 35% of which are singletons. This TCR was sampled from a human donor in good health (CMV status not recorded). Some clones in this sample may be carry-over from other donors' samples. Material: cultured PBMCs, obtained from culture after CMV antigen stimulation. The rearrangement uses TRBV24-1 and TRBJ1-5; D is undetermined. The CDR3 nucleotides read TGTGCCACCAGTGATGGTCTCCAGCCCCAGCATTTT. This codes for CATSDGLQPQHF.